This is a list of T cell receptor beta chains from one sample in a study of regulatory T cells in long-lasting Graves disease. TCRdb passed the multiplex PCR reads through MiXCR, listing each CDR3 protein once. Here the sample spans under 400,000 distinct CDR3 sequences, around 17% being singletons. This same sample was also taken into another study, of T cells in Graves' hyperthyroidism and ophthalmopathy.

Sequenced material: peripheral blood mononuclear cells (PBMCs), taken at new diagnosis, from a patient treated with antithyroid drugs. The receptor source for this set is a man aged 40-50 years with Graves disease. The CDR3 runs from the conserved cysteine through the conserved F or W. A D gene is named only where the DNA matches it firmly. The listing skips clone size in some rows; elsewhere it reads once, few, many or a size class.

d_gene: .
j_gene: TRBJ2-5
v_gene: TRBV30
abundance: many
CDR3aa: CAWSVGGSETQYF
CDR3nt: TGTGCCTGGAGTGTAGGCGGGTCTGAGACCCAGTACTTC

d_gene: .
j_gene: TRBJ2-3
v_gene: TRBV15
abundance: few
CDR3aa: CATSGAREGTDTQYF
CDR3nt: TGTGCCACCAGCGGGGCAAGGGAAGGGACAGATACGCAGTATTTT

d_gene: TRBD1
j_gene: TRBJ2-7
v_gene: TRBV28
abundance: many
CDR3aa: CASSPPNPGGYEQYF
CDR3nt: TGTGCCAGCAGTCCCCCGAATCCAGGGGGCTACGAGCAGTACTTC

d_gene: TRBD1
j_gene: TRBJ1-5
v_gene: TRBV12-3/TRBV12-4
abundance: many
CDR3aa: CASSRDSQPQHF
CDR3nt: TGTGCCAGCAGTCGGGACAGTCAGCCCCAGCATTTT

d_gene: TRBD2
j_gene: TRBJ2-3
v_gene: TRBV5-1
abundance: many
CDR3aa: CASSEGLAVSDTQYF
CDR3nt: TGCGCCAGCAGCGAAGGACTAGCGGTGTCAGATACGCAGTATTTT

d_gene: .
j_gene: TRBJ1-2
v_gene: TRBV6-1
abundance: many
CDR3aa: CASSTGRNYGYTF
CDR3nt: TGTGCCAGCTCGACAGGCCGAAACTATGGCTACACCTTC

d_gene: .
j_gene: TRBJ2-1
v_gene: TRBV20-1
abundance: .
CDR3aa: CSVLGTYNEQFF
CDR3nt: TGCAGTGTATTGGGGACCTACAATGAGCAGTTCTTC

d_gene: .
j_gene: TRBJ2-7
v_gene: TRBV7-2
abundance: many
CDR3aa: CASSLERAGASGEQYF
CDR3nt: TGTGCCAGCAGCTTAGAACGCGCGGGGGCGTCGGGTGAGCAGTACTTC

d_gene: TRBD1
j_gene: TRBJ2-1
v_gene: TRBV7-8
abundance: many
CDR3aa: CASSLDRVISHEQFF
CDR3nt: TGTGCCAGCAGTCTAGACAGGGTGATTTCTCATGAGCAGTTCTTC

d_gene: TRBD1
j_gene: TRBJ2-7
v_gene: TRBV7-9
abundance: .
CDR3aa: CASSSTPGQGYHEQYF
CDR3nt: TGTGCCAGCAGCTCGACCCCGGGACAGGGTTACCACGAGCAGTACTTC

d_gene: TRBD1
j_gene: TRBJ1-2
v_gene: TRBV6-2/TRBV6-3
abundance: few
CDR3aa: CVTGAQGYGYTF
CDR3nt: TGTGTCACCGGGGCACAGGGGTATGGCTACACCTTC

d_gene: .
j_gene: TRBJ1-4
v_gene: TRBV28
abundance: many
CDR3aa: CASSSAAGGNEKLFF
CDR3nt: TGTGCCAGCAGTTCCGCGGCGGGGGGAAATGAAAAACTGTTTTTT

d_gene: .
j_gene: TRBJ2-3
v_gene: TRBV11-1
abundance: many
CDR3aa: CASSLGLTGFTDTQYF
CDR3nt: TGTGCCAGCAGCTTAGGACTGACCGGATTCACAGATACGCAGTATTTT

d_gene: .
j_gene: TRBJ2-5
v_gene: TRBV20-1
abundance: many
CDR3aa: CSANSRPDRQTPYQETQYF
CDR3nt: TGCAGTGCTAATTCCAGACCAGATCGACAAACACCGTACCAAGAGACCCAGTACTTC

d_gene: .
j_gene: TRBJ2-7
v_gene: TRBV2
abundance: many
CDR3aa: CASRDTVEQYF
CDR3nt: TGTGCCAGCAGGGACACTGTCGAGCAGTACTTC

d_gene: TRBD2
j_gene: TRBJ2-5
v_gene: TRBV12-3/TRBV12-4
abundance: .
CDR3aa: CASSFRAGGGQETQYF
CDR3nt: TGTGCCAGCAGTTTCAGGGCGGGGGGGGGCCAAGAGACCCAGTACTTC

d_gene: .
j_gene: TRBJ1-6
v_gene: TRBV15
abundance: .
CDR3aa: CATSTGGGVGSYNSPLHF
CDR3nt: TGTGCCACCAGCACCGGGGGCGGGGTAGGCTCCTATAATTCACCCCTCCACTTT

d_gene: .
j_gene: TRBJ2-5
v_gene: TRBV2
abundance: few
CDR3aa: CASPGAETQYF
CDR3nt: TGTGCCAGCCCAGGAGCGGAGACCCAGTACTTC

d_gene: .
j_gene: TRBJ2-7
v_gene: TRBV20-1
abundance: medium-sized
CDR3aa: CSARDRQGNLYEQYF
CDR3nt: TGCAGTGCTAGAGATCGGCAGGGCAATCTCTACGAGCAGTACTTC

d_gene: .
j_gene: TRBJ2-3
v_gene: TRBV6-1
abundance: many
CDR3aa: CASSEVQGSDSTDTQYF
CDR3nt: TGTGCCAGCAGTGAAGTACAGGGATCCGATAGCACAGATACGCAGTATTTT

d_gene: .
j_gene: TRBJ2-3
v_gene: TRBV12-3/TRBV12-4
abundance: many
CDR3aa: CASTHRDGFGTQYF
CDR3nt: TGTGCCAGCACTCACAGGGACGGATTCGGTACGCAGTATTTT

d_gene: .
j_gene: TRBJ2-7
v_gene: TRBV7-9
abundance: few
CDR3aa: CASSFRASDYEQHF
CDR3nt: TGTGCCAGCAGCTTCCGGGCCTCAGACTACGAGCAGCACTTC

d_gene: .
j_gene: TRBJ2-2
v_gene: TRBV5-5
abundance: few
CDR3aa: CASSFQGNSAGELFF
CDR3nt: TGTGCCAGCAGCTTTCAGGGAAATTCTGCCGGGGAGCTGTTTTTT

d_gene: .
j_gene: TRBJ2-1
v_gene: TRBV29-1
abundance: few
CDR3aa: CSGGRLSSYNEQFF
CDR3nt: TGCAGCGGTGGACGCCTCAGCTCCTACAATGAGCAGTTCTTC

d_gene: .
j_gene: TRBJ2-1
v_gene: TRBV5-1
abundance: few
CDR3aa: CASSSRGNEQFF
CDR3nt: TGCGCCAGCAGTTCCCGGGGCAATGAGCAGTTCTTC

d_gene: .
j_gene: TRBJ2-5
v_gene: TRBV6-5
abundance: many
CDR3aa: CASSFYGGGPETQYF
CDR3nt: TGTGCCAGCAGTTTTTACGGGGGCGGCCCGGAGACCCAGTACTTC

d_gene: .
j_gene: TRBJ1-5
v_gene: TRBV2
abundance: .
CDR3aa: CASRAQGGHQPQHF
CDR3nt: TGTGCCAGCAGGGCACAGGGTGGCCATCAGCCCCAGCATTTT

d_gene: .
j_gene: TRBJ2-5
v_gene: TRBV28
abundance: many
CDR3aa: CASSLGLRSAQYF
CDR3nt: TGTGCCAGCAGTTTAGGGCTTAGGTCGGCCCAGTACTTC

d_gene: .
j_gene: TRBJ2-3
v_gene: TRBV7-2
abundance: many
CDR3aa: CASSTYTDTQYF
CDR3nt: TGTGCCAGCAGCACCTACACAGATACGCAGTATTTT

d_gene: .
j_gene: TRBJ2-2
v_gene: TRBV7-2
abundance: many
CDR3aa: CASSFFRSGELFF
CDR3nt: TGTGCCAGCAGCTTCTTTAGGTCCGGGGAGCTGTTTTTT

d_gene: TRBD2
j_gene: TRBJ2-1
v_gene: TRBV6-1
abundance: .
CDR3aa: CASRGLAGGLYEQFF
CDR3nt: TGTGCCAGCAGGGGACTAGCGGGGGGGCTGTATGAGCAGTTCTTC

d_gene: TRBD1
j_gene: TRBJ2-3
v_gene: TRBV10-3
abundance: many
CDR3aa: CAISVSGQGADTQYF
CDR3nt: TGTGCCATCAGTGTATCCGGACAGGGAGCAGATACGCAGTATTTT

d_gene: .
j_gene: TRBJ1-1
v_gene: TRBV3-1
abundance: many
CDR3aa: CASSQVRPAQAFF
CDR3nt: TGTGCCAGCAGCCAAGTGAGACCAGCTCAAGCTTTCTTT

d_gene: TRBD1
j_gene: TRBJ1-1
v_gene: TRBV7-2
abundance: many
CDR3aa: CASRPARTGNTEAFF
CDR3nt: TGTGCCAGCAGGCCCGCCCGGACAGGGAACACTGAAGCTTTCTTT

d_gene: .
j_gene: TRBJ1-6
v_gene: TRBV3-1
abundance: many
CDR3aa: CASNSRAAVPNSPLHF
CDR3nt: TGTGCCAGCAACTCCCGGGCGGCAGTCCCCAATTCACCCCTCCACTTT

d_gene: .
j_gene: TRBJ2-3
v_gene: TRBV7-9
abundance: many
CDR3aa: CASSKLRVDTQYF
CDR3nt: TGTGCCAGCAGCAAACTCAGGGTAGATACGCAGTATTTT

d_gene: .
j_gene: TRBJ1-5
v_gene: TRBV11-2
abundance: many
CDR3aa: CASSLTGANQPQHF
CDR3nt: TGTGCCAGCAGCCTGACGGGGGCTAATCAGCCCCAGCATTTT

d_gene: TRBD1
j_gene: TRBJ1-4
v_gene: TRBV27
abundance: many
CDR3aa: CASGQQGKGEKLFF
CDR3nt: TGTGCCAGCGGACAACAGGGGAAAGGGGAAAAACTGTTTTTT